This T cell receptor (beta chain) is drawn from a study of blood T cell repertoires in COVID-19 (dated by TCRdb to the early 2020s). About the investigation overall: The collaborator samples originated in the United States, Italy and Spain and spanned the acute and convalescent phases of COVID-19. The material from the prospective study consisted of cDNA or gDNA derived from T cells, B-cell-depleted T cells, or PBMCs. The dataset comprised deeply sampled blood TCRbeta repertoires from subjects exposed to, actively infected with, or recovered from COVID-19. A freely available public database, intended as a resource for researchers studying the immune response to SARS-CoV-2, is where the repertoires were released. Samples were obtained from the ongoing ImmuneRACE study (first 160 participants) and from 950 to 1,500 subjects provided by 6 global collaborators. A de-identified subject ID, COVID-19 status, age in years and sex were almost always included in the sample metadata. HLA class I and class II types, where available, came from metadata supplied by the sample provider rather than from assay-based typing.

The immunoSEQ Assay, a bias-controlled multiplex PCR, was used to amplify TCRbeta CDR3 regions from genomic DNA. The paper's processing steps were these. The number of nucleated cells in each sample was estimated by amplification of reference gene primers within the assay. To quantify the absolute abundance of each unique TCRbeta CDR3 rearrangement, sequence reads were collapsed and filtered. For each sample, productive Simpson clonality was calculated by taking the square root of Simpson's diversity index across productive rearrangements. Entries here come from immuneACCESS through TCRdb and include only in-frame sequences with V and J called. Some clones fail to appear in such tables; in the studies checked, an unresolved V gene covers under half of the shortfall, and the cause of the remainder is unknown. V, J and clone size reflect that table, while D and trimming were determined from the DNA. Across this sample there are roughly 250,000 clones, with 65% to 85% seen only once. 4% of the sample is held by the ten biggest clonotypes.

Each collaborating institution followed its own protocols to collect whole blood in K2EDTA tubes. For TCRbeta analysis, collaborators shipped samples as frozen whole blood, isolated PBMCs, or DNA extracted from either of those sample types. As for this clone: Which antigen it targets is not known. The input lacks base qualities; no much larger clone sits a single base away. Distinct nucleotide sequences in the sample also encode this CDR3.

Overall results and qualifications from the work: How much clinical and demographic metadata was included differed by source and by participant, and the metadata was provided uncurated.

From its cysteine to its phenylalanine, the CDR3 spans 17 amino acids. Just CDR3 DNA is preserved here, 51 bases in frame from base 1. Unmatched junction bases come to 3, with V trimmed by 0 bases and J by 3 bases. Via the germline V gene (reference sequence), CDR1 is MNHEY and CDR2 SMNVEV. This TCR was sampled from a woman aged 40-49 years with active or convalescent COVID-19. The sequenced sample consisted of peripheral blood. The chain was built from TRBV27 and TRBJ2-3, with TRBD2 matching 13 junction bases. The CDR3 region reads CASSLSGLAGATDTQYF. At the DNA level, the sequence is TGTGCCAGCAGTTTATCCGGACTAGCGGGGGCTACAGATACGCAGTATTTT.